This entry lists 23 T cell receptor beta chains sequenced from one sample in a study of blood T cell repertoires in COVID-19. Here immunoSEQ multiplex PCR was the method, and the copy in TCRdb shows in-frame clones only, minus some. The sample lists more than 95,000 clones; about 80% were seen once. Sequences were obtained from peripheral blood. Receptor source: a human donor in a cohort sampled during active COVID-19.

This clone was detected many times. This chain joins TRBV5-5 and TRBJ1-6; D is unclear. In germline, CDR1 is SGHKS, CDR2 YYEKEE (reference sequence). Trimming left V 1 base short and J 6 bases short, with 8 bases between. CDR3 size: 14 residues. The CDR3 bases are TGTGCCAGCAGCTTGTCCGGTGGTAATTCACCCCTCCACTTT. It yields the protein CASSLSGGNSPLHF.

The chain has TRBV12-3 or TRBV12-4 and TRBJ1-1; D ambiguous. The CDR3 sequence is 12 residues long. Trimming took 3 bases from V and 5 from J, leaving 7 bases between them. CDR3 DNA: TGTGCCAGCAGTTTGAGGTCAACTGAAGCTTTCTTT. It yields the protein CASSLRSTEAFF.

This chain links TRBV5-1 with TRBJ2-7; 9 positions agree with TRBD2. The germline V gene encodes CDR1 SGHRS and CDR2 YFSETQ. The CDR3 has 14 amino acids. The trim removed 6 bases at V and 1 base at J, leaving 5 bases unmatched. This chain's CDR3 is CASKRGAASYEQYF. The CDR3 nucleotides read TGCGCCAGCAAGCGGGGGGCGGCTTCCTACGAGCAGTACTTC.

The chain employs TRBV4-3 and TRBJ1-1; TRBD1 might be the D (6 bases). Germline V gene sequence: CDR1 LGHNA, CDR2 YSLEER. The CDR3 has 16 residues. The V end lost 0 bases, the J end lost 0 bases, and 11 bases lay between the germline ends. The CDR3 sequence: CASSQDLWDMNTEAFF. CDR3 in DNA: TGCGCCAGCAGCCAAGATCTATGGGACATGAACACTGAAGCTTTCTTT.

The chain carries TRBV11-3 and TRBJ1-3; no firm D call. Trimming removed 5 bases from V and 3 bases from J, with 8 bases in between. The CDR3 runs to 13 residues. The germline V gene has CDR1 SGHNT and CDR2 YENEEA. The CDR3 reads CASSPSGGNTIYF. As DNA, the CDR3 is TGTGCCAGCAGCCCCTCAGGTGGAAACACCATATATTTT.

The genes are TRBV5-4 and TRBJ2-5; the D gene is possibly TRBD2 (7 bases). Germline V gene sequence: CDR1 SGHNT, CDR2 YYREEE (reference sequence). Trimming pared 6 bases from V and 5 bases from J, leaving 23 bases between. The CDR3 is 16 residues long. DNA for the CDR3: TGTGCCAGCACTCTAAGGGGGGGCAGGGGCAGGGAGACCCAGTACTTC. Protein sequence: CASTLRGGRGRETQYF.

The V gene is TRBV11-2, the J gene TRBJ1-4; D gene uncertain. CDR1 and CDR2 (germline): SGHAT, FQNNGV. V was trimmed by 0 bases and J by 4 bases, leaving 12 bases between them. This CDR3 has 16 amino acids. The CDR3 sequence: CASSLDRGGVNEKLFF. The CDR3 nucleotides read TGTGCCAGCAGCTTAGACAGAGGCGGAGTTAATGAAAAACTGTTTTTT.

The genes are TRBV6-1 and TRBJ1-5; 8 nucleotides line up with TRBD1. The V segment lost 4 bases and the J segment 4 bases; nucleotides outside the gene matches: 9. There are 16 residues in the CDR3. In germline, CDR1 is MNHNS, CDR2 SASEGT. The CDR3 spells CASSGSGGGGNQPQHF. The CDR3 DNA is TGTGCCAGCAGTGGATCAGGGGGCGGAGGAAATCAGCCCCAGCATTTT.

The CDR3, as DNA: TGTGCCAGCAGGGGGGAAGCGGGGGATACAGATACGCAGTATTTT. Amino acids: CASRGEAGDTDTQYF. This sequence joins TRBV21-1 and TRBJ2-3; the DNA was not compared with TRBD2, the D call given in the table. TRBV21-1 is listed as a pseudogene. This CDR3 contains 15 residues.

The V call is TRBV5-1, the J call TRBJ1-5; D may be TRBD1 (6 bases). Trimming took off 0 bases at V and 5 bases at J, with 9 bases between the two ends. The CDR3 is 14 residues long. Germline V CDR1 and CDR2: SGHRS, YFSETQ. CDR3 in amino acids: CASSLGDTHQPQHF. The CDR3 DNA sequence: TGCGCCAGCAGCTTGGGGGACACCCATCAGCCCCAGCATTTT.

V and J are TRBV7-2 and TRBJ1-1, with TRBD1 matching 7 bases. The CDR3 has 13 amino acids. V trimming: 5 bases; J trimming: 4 bases; junction bases outside the gene matches: 4. Germline V gene sequence: CDR1 SGHTA, CDR2 FQGNSA. CDR3 amino acids: CASSVTGLTEAFF. CDR3 coding DNA: TGTGCCAGCAGCGTGACAGGGCTCACTGAAGCTTTCTTT.

The chain has TRBV19 and TRBJ1-3; perhaps TRBD1 as D (6 bases). The CDR3 contains 17 residues. Germline CDR1 LNHDA, CDR2 SQIVND (reference sequence). Trimming stripped 2 bases from V and 0 bases from J, with 14 bases between. The CDR3 spells CASSILGRGLSGNTIYF. In DNA form, the CDR3 reads TGTGCCAGTAGTATATTGGGCAGGGGCCTCTCTGGAAACACCATATATTTT.

This chain links TRBV4-3 with TRBJ1-1, with a weak D call TRBD1 (5 bases). Germline V CDR1 and CDR2: LGHNA, YSLEER. The CDR3 length is 16 residues. V lost 1 base, J lost 0 bases, and 12 bases lay in between. Here the CDR3 DNA reads TGCGCCAGCAGCCAAGGGCAGGGTACTTTGAACACTGAAGCTTTCTTT. Its protein is CASSQGQGTLNTEAFF.

The chain couples TRBV7-9 to TRBJ2-2, with 8 bases lining up with TRBD2. CDR3 length equals 19 residues. J lost 7 bases, V lost 0 bases, and 16 bases had no gene match. The germline CDR1 and CDR2 sequences are SEHNR and FQNEAQ (reference sequence). The CDR3 DNA reads TGTGCCAGCAGCTTAGCGCGGCTCGGATCGGGGGGGCCTGTCGGGGAGCTGTTTTTT. This codes for CASSLARLGSGGPVGELFF.

The chain recombines TRBV18 with TRBJ1-2; tentative D call: TRBD1 (5 bases). Germline lookup yields CDR1 KGHSH and CDR2 LQKENI. This CDR3 region has 16 residues. Trimming stripped 0 bases from V and 2 bases from J, with 13 bases between. CDR3 DNA: TGTGCCAGCTCACCACCGTCCCTGGGGGGGAACTATGGCTACACCTTC. Residues: CASSPPSLGGNYGYTF.

This chain joins TRBV5-1 and TRBJ1-4; D gene unclear. Trimming left V 0 bases short and J 9 bases short, with 15 bases between. The CDR3 has 15 residues. The germline V gene has CDR1 SGHRS and CDR2 YFSETQ. CDR3 in amino acids: CASSLGAGSRQKLFF. CDR3 in DNA: TGCGCCAGCAGCTTGGGGGCAGGTTCTCGGCAAAAACTGTTTTTT.

The chain couples TRBV18 to TRBJ1-4; D is uncertain. CDR3 length equals 15 residues. Germline values: CDR1 KGHSH, CDR2 LQKENI. Deletions cut 2 bases from V and 5 bases from J, with 12 bases between. The CDR3 sequence: CASSPNTLQNEKLFF. The CDR3 DNA is TGTGCCAGCTCACCAAACACGCTGCAAAATGAAAAACTGTTTTTT.

The sample holds one count of this clone. The genes are TRBV27 and TRBJ2-1, with 13 bases matching TRBD2. CDR1 MNHEY and CDR2 SMNVEV come from the germline V gene (reference sequence). This CDR3 has 16 residues. The trim removed 7 bases at V and 5 bases at J, leaving 8 bases unmatched. The CDR3 loop reads CASTLWTSGGHNEQFF. For the CDR3, the DNA is TGTGCCAGCACCCTTTGGACTAGCGGGGGCCACAATGAGCAGTTCTTC.

V usage is TRBV19 and J usage is TRBJ2-6; no firm D call. The CDR3 extends over 15 amino acids. The germline V and J ends were trimmed by 5 bases and 4 bases, with 12 bases remaining between them. Germline V lookup: CDR1 LNHDA, CDR2 SQIVND (reference sequence). This chain's CDR3 is CASSANWAGANVLTF. The CDR3 bases are TGTGCCAGTAGTGCCAACTGGGCAGGGGCCAACGTCCTGACTTTC.

The chain couples TRBV25-1 to TRBJ1-2, with 8 bases matching TRBD1. V trimming: 4 bases; J trimming: 1 base; junction bases outside the gene matches: 2. CDR1 MGHDK and CDR2 SYGVNS come from the germline V gene. CDR3 length: 14 amino acids. The CDR3 loop reads CASSAGGDNYGYTF. The DNA for the CDR3 is TGTGCCAGCAGTGCAGGGGGCGATAACTATGGCTACACCTTC.

The chain links TRBV20-1 to TRBJ2-3; TRBD2 is a possible D gene (7 bases). Germline V gives CDR1 DFQATT, CDR2 SNEGSKA (reference sequence). This CDR3 region has 16 residues. V dropped 3 bases and J dropped 4 bases, with 20 bases sitting between them. The CDR3 reads CSASDLGGPGADTQYF. The CDR3 region has the DNA TGCAGTGCTAGTGATTTGGGGGGGCCCGGCGCAGATACGCAGTATTTT.

J is TRBJ2-7 and V is TRBV7-9, with D tentatively TRBD2 (5 bases). The CDR3 is 14 amino acids. The germline V gene has CDR1 SEHNR and CDR2 FQNEAQ (reference sequence). Trimming pared 3 bases from V and 1 base from J, leaving 10 bases between. CDR3: CASSLEVSSYEQYF. CDR3 coding DNA: TGTGCCAGCAGCTTGGAGGTGTCGTCCTACGAGCAGTACTTC.

This clone has only one observation. The chain couples TRBV10-3 to TRBJ1-2; D is undetermined. The CDR3 covers 13 residues. CDR1 ENHRY and CDR2 SYGVKD come from the germline V gene. The V and J ends lost 4 bases and 2 bases respectively, with 8 bases between them. DNA of the CDR3: TGTGCCATCAGTGGAGTAAGCAACTATGGCTACACCTTC. Its protein product is CAISGVSNYGYTF.